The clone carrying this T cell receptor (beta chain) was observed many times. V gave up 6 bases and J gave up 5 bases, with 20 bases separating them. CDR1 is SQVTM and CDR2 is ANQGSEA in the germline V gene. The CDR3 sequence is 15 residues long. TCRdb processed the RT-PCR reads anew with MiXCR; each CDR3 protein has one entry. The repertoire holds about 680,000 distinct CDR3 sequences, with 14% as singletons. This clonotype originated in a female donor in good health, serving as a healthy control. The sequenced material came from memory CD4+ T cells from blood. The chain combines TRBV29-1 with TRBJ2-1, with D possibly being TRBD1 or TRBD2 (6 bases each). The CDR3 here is CSVGAGTLTDNEQFF. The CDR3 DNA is TGCAGCGTGGGGGCGGGGACCCTAACAGACAATGAGCAGTTCTTC.